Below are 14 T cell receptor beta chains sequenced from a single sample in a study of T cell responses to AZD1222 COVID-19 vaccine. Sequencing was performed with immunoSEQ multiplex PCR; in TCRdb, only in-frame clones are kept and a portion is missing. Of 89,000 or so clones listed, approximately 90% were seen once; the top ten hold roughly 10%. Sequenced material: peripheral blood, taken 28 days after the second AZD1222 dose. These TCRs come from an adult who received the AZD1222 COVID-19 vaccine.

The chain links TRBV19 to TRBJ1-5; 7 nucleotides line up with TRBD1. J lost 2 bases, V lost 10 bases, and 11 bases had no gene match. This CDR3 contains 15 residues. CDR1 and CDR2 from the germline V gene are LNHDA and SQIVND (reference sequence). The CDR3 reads CATSSTGLGNQPQHF. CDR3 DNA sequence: TGTGCCACCTCATCGACAGGGTTGGGCAATCAGCCCCAGCATTTT. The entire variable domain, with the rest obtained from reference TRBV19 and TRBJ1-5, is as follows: DGGITQSPKYLFRKEGQNVTLSCEQNLNHDAMYWYRQDPGQGLRLIYYSQIVNDFQKGDIAEGYSVSREKKESFPLTVTSAQKNPTAFYLCATSSTGLGNQPQHFGDGTRLSIL.

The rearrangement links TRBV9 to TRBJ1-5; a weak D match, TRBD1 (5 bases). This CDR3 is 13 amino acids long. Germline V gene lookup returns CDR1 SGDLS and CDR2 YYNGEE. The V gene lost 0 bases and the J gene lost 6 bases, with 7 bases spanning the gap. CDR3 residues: CASSVGDSQPQHF. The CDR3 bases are TGTGCCAGCAGCGTAGGAGACAGTCAGCCCCAGCATTTT.

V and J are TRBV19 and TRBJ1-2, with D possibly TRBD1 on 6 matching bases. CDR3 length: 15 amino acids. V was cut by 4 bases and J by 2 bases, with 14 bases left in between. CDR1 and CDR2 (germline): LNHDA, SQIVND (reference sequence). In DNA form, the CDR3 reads TGTGCCAGTAGTAGAGGACAGCTCATCAACTATGGCTACACCTTC. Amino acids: CASSRGQLINYGYTF.

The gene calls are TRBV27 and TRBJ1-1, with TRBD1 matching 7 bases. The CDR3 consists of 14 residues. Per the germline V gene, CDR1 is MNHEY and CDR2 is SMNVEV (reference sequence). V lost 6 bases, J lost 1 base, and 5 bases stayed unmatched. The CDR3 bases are TGTGCCAGCAGCAACGGGACAGCGAACACTGAAGCTTTCTTT. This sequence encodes CASSNGTANTEAFF.

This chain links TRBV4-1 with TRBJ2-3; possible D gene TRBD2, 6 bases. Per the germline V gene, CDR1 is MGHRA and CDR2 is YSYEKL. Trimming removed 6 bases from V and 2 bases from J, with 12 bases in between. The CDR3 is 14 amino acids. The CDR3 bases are TGCGCCAGCAGACCCGGGACTTACACAGATACGCAGTATTTT. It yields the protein CASRPGTYTDTQYF.

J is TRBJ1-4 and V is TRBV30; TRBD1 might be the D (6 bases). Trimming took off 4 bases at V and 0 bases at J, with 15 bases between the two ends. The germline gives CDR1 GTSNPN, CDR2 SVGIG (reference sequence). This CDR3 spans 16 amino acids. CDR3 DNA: TGTGCCTGGAAACAGGGATCCCGTGCAACTAATGAAAAACTGTTTTTT. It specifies CAWKQGSRATNEKLFF.

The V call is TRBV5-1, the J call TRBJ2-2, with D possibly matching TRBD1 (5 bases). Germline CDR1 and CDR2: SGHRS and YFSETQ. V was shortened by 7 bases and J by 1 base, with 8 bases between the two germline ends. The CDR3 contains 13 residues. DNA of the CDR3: TGCGCCAGCGGCGACAGGAACACCGGGGAGCTGTTTTTT. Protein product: CASGDRNTGELFF.

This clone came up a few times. DNA for the CDR3: TGTGCCAGCAGCTTAATTGCCGAGACCCAGTACTTC. Its translation is CASSLIAETQYF. The rearrangement links TRBV7-9 to TRBJ2-5; D is ambiguous. Germline loops: CDR1 SEHNR, CDR2 FQNEAQ (reference sequence). Trimming cost V 2 bases and J 5 bases, with 6 bases left between them. This CDR3 comprises 12 residues.

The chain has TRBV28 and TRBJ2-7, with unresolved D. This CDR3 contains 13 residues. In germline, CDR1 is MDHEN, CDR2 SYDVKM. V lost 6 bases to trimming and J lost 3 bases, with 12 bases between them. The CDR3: CASSPTPNYEQYF. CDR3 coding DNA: TGTGCCAGCAGCCCCACCCCGAACTACGAGCAGTACTTC.

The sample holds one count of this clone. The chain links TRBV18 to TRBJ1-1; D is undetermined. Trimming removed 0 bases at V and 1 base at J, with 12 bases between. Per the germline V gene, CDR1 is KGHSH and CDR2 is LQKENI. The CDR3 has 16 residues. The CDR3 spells CASSPPSRAGNTEAFF. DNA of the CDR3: TGTGCCAGCTCACCACCTAGTCGCGCAGGGAACACTGAAGCTTTCTTT.

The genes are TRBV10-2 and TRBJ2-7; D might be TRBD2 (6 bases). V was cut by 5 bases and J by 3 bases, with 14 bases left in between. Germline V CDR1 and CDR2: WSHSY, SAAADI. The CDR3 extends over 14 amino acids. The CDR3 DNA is TGCGCCAGCAGTCATGCGGGAAGCAGCTACGAGCAGTACTTC. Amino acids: CASSHAGSSYEQYF.

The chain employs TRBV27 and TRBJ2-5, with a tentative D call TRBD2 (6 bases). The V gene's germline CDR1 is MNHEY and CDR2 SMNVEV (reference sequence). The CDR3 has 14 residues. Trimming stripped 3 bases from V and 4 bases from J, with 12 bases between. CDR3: CASSFQMEGETQYF. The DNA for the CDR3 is TGTGCCAGCAGTTTTCAAATGGAGGGAGAGACCCAGTACTTC.

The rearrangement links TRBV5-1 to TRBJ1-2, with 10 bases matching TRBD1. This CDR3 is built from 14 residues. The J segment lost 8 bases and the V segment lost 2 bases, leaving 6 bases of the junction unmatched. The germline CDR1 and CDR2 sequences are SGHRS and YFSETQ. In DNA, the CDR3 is TGCGCCAGCAGCTTAAGACAGGGGGCGAGAGGCTACACCTTC. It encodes CASSLRQGARGYTF.

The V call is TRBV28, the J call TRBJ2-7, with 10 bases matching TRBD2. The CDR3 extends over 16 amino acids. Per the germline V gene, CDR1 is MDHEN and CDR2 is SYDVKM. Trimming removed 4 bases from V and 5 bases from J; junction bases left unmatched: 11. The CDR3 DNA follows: TGTGCCAGCAGTTCCCCTAGAGAAGCGGGAGGGAACGAGCAGTACTTC. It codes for CASSSPREAGGNEQYF.